Each of the 20 T cell receptor beta chains below was sequenced from the same sample in a study of blood T cell repertoires in COVID-19. The repertoire was sequenced with immunoSEQ multiplex PCR; TCRdb's copy has only in-frame clones and lacks some. The sample holds roughly 150,000 clones, 75% to 90% seen once. Sequencing was done on a sample of PBMCs or T cells enriched from blood (not recorded which). The source of these receptors is a man aged 50-60 years in a cohort exposed to, infected with or recovered from COVID-19 (not recorded which).

The chain joins TRBV9 to TRBJ2-2; unclear D gene. Germline CDR1 SGDLS, CDR2 YYNGEE. There are 15 residues in the CDR3. V was clipped by 0 bases and J by 0 bases, with 6 bases between them. The CDR3 region is CASSVGPANTGELFF. CDR3 bases: TGTGCCAGCAGCGTAGGGCCAGCGAACACCGGGGAGCTGTTTTTT.

The V and J genes are TRBV5-6 and TRBJ1-2; 7 nucleotides agree with TRBD1. V dropped 0 bases and J dropped 8; count of bases not matched to a gene: 7. This CDR3 has 14 amino acids. The V gene's germline CDR1 is SGHDT and CDR2 YYEEEE. DNA for the CDR3: TGTGCCAGCAGCTTGGCAGGACAGGCTAGGGGCTACACCTTC. It translates to CASSLAGQARGYTF.

This rearrangement joins TRBV25-1 to TRBJ2-1; 14 bases agree with TRBD2. Germline V lookup: CDR1 MGHDK, CDR2 SYGVNS. V lost 1 base and J lost 14; bases outside the gene matches: 4. The CDR3 contains 14 residues. CDR3 sequence (DNA): TGTGCCAGCAGTGAATTTGGACTAGCGGGGGGTAAGTTCTTC. Translated, it gives CASSEFGLAGGKFF.

This chain links TRBV5-8 with TRBJ2-5; D may be TRBD1 (6 bases). The CDR3 length is 15 residues. The germline V gene encodes CDR1 SGHTS and CDR2 YDEGEE. Trimming pared 3 bases from V and 1 base from J, leaving 13 bases between. CDR3 sequence: CASSSGQKAQETQYF. In DNA, the CDR3 is TGTGCCAGCAGCTCAGGACAGAAAGCCCAAGAGACCCAGTACTTC.

This chain uses TRBV6-2 or TRBV6-3 with TRBJ1-2, with 7 bases identical to TRBD1. The CDR3 sequence is 15 residues long. From germline, CDR1 is MNHEY and CDR2 SVGEGT. V gave up 4 bases and J gave up 7 bases; unmatched junction bases: 12. The CDR3 nucleotides read TGTGCCAGCAGTTTCACCCCCGGGACAGCTTTTGGCTACACCTTC. This sequence encodes CASSFTPGTAFGYTF.

The chain employs TRBV3-1 (or the pseudogene TRBV3-2) and TRBJ2-7; D gene ambiguous. The ends were cut back, 0 bases at V and 4 bases at J, with 4 bases in the middle. The CDR3 is 12 amino acids. Per the germline V gene, CDR1 is LGHDT and CDR2 is YNNKEL (reference sequence). CDR3 DNA sequence: TGTGCCAGCAGCCAAGAGGAGTACGAGCAGTACTTC. This gives the protein CASSQEEYEQYF.

This rearrangement joins TRBV12-3 or TRBV12-4 to TRBJ1-2; 7 positions agree with TRBD1. CDR3 length equals 13 residues. J was trimmed by 4 bases and V by 6 bases; bases with no gene match: 5. The CDR3 protein is CASSSDRVYGYTF. DNA of the CDR3: TGTGCCAGCAGCTCCGACAGGGTCTATGGCTACACCTTC.

This rearrangement joins TRBV5-1 to TRBJ1-2, with D perhaps matching TRBD1 (5 bases). The germline V gene encodes CDR1 SGHRS and CDR2 YFSETQ. The CDR3 has 16 amino acids. V was trimmed by 0 bases and J by 7 bases, leaving 19 bases between them. The CDR3 coding sequence is TGCGCCAGCAGCTTGGACACGGATCGGCTCGGGGGTGGCTACACCTTC. Translated: CASSLDTDRLGGGYTF.

The V call is TRBV18, the J call TRBJ1-4, with 8 bases identical to TRBD1. The CDR3 has 16 amino acids. Looked up from germline, CDR1 is KGHSH and CDR2 is LQKENI. Trimming took 1 base from V and 8 from J; bases not matched to a gene: 9. CDR3: CASSPQVATGVEKLFF. CDR3 sequence (DNA): TGTGCCAGCTCACCACAGGTTGCGACAGGGGTCGAAAAACTGTTTTTT.

This chain joins TRBV7-2 and TRBJ1-5, with TRBD1 identical over 7 bases. Trimming took 1 base from V and 6 from J; bases not matched to a gene: 6. The CDR3 runs to 15 residues. The germline V gene encodes CDR1 SGHTA and CDR2 FQGNSA. CDR3 amino acids: CASSLEEGAGQPQHF. The CDR3 DNA follows: TGTGCCAGCAGCTTAGAGGAGGGGGCAGGTCAGCCCCAGCATTTT.

The chain links TRBV15 to TRBJ2-3; D ambiguous. CDR1 and CDR2 (germline): LNHNV, YYDKDF (reference sequence). Trimming took off 3 bases at V and 1 base at J, with 11 bases between the two ends. This CDR3 has 15 residues. CDR3 nucleotide sequence: TGTGCCACCAGCAGCCTCGGGTGGGGCACAGATACGCAGTATTTT. This codes for CATSSLGWGTDTQYF.

The V gene is TRBV6-5, the J gene TRBJ1-4; TRBD1 agrees at 9 bases. CDR1 and CDR2 (germline): MNHEY, SVGAGI. The V and J ends lost 7 bases and 8 bases, in that order; junction bases with no gene match: 2. This CDR3 is built from 12 residues. CDR3 amino acids: CASTGQGEKLFF. The CDR3 DNA follows: TGTGCCAGCACTGGACAGGGGGAAAAACTGTTTTTT.

The chain uses TRBV5-1 and TRBJ1-1, with 8 bases matching TRBD1. The CDR3 is made up of 14 amino acids. The V gene's germline CDR1 is SGHRS and CDR2 YFSETQ. The ends lost 4 bases at V and 4 bases at J; junction bases unmatched: 6. The CDR3 protein is CASSMTGDGTEAFF. The CDR3 region has the DNA TGCGCCAGCAGCATGACAGGGGACGGCACTGAAGCTTTCTTT.

The genes are TRBV13 and TRBJ2-1, with 11 positions matching TRBD1. Trimming took 5 bases from V and 4 from J; bases not matched to a gene: 1. The CDR3 is 14 amino acids. Germline CDR1 is PRHDT and CDR2 is FYEKMQ (reference sequence). CDR3 loop: CASSRDRGYNEQFF. The CDR3 nucleotides read TGTGCCAGCAGCCGGGACAGGGGGTACAATGAGCAGTTCTTC. Full variable domain (remainder filled in from reference TRBV13 and TRBJ2-1): AAGVIQSPRHLIKEKRETATLKCYPIPRHDTVYWYQQGPGQDPQFLISFYEKMQSDKGSIPDRFSAQQFSDYHSELNMSSLELGDSALYFCASSRDRGYNEQFFGPGTRLTVL.

This chain uses TRBV6-5 with TRBJ2-7; no clear D gene. The CDR3 runs 12 residues. Germline V gives CDR1 MNHEY, CDR2 SVGAGI. V was trimmed by 5 bases and J by 4 bases, leaving 9 bases between them. CDR3 nucleotide sequence: TGTGCCAGCAGTCCGGGTCCTTACGAGCAGTACTTC. The encoded protein is CASSPGPYEQYF.

The CDR3 sequence: CASSQEGGQYF. The CDR3, as DNA: TGTGCCAGCAGCCAAGAAGGGGGGCAGTACTTC. The J gene is TRBJ2-7, the V gene TRBV3-1 (or the pseudogene TRBV3-2); D perhaps matches TRBD1 (6 bases). CDR3 size: 11 residues. Trimming cost V 0 bases and J 9 bases, with 6 bases left between them. Germline loops: CDR1 LGHDT, CDR2 YNNKEL (reference sequence).

The chain joins TRBV7-9 to TRBJ2-1; D may be TRBD2 (5 bases). There are 14 residues in the CDR3. Germline lookup yields CDR1 SEHNR and CDR2 FQNEAQ (reference sequence). V lost 3 bases and J lost 2, with 8 bases in between. The CDR3 DNA follows: TGTGCCAGCAGCTTGGCCGGGACCTACAATGAGCAGTTCTTC. The encoded protein is CASSLAGTYNEQFF.

The chain links TRBV6-1 to TRBJ2-1, with 7 bases fitting TRBD1. V shed 3 bases and J 0 bases; nucleotides not matched to a gene: 5. The CDR3 is 16 amino acids. CDR1 is MNHNS, CDR2 SASEGT, per germline. CDR3 region: CASSDNRGPSYNEQFF. The CDR3 region has the DNA TGTGCCAGCAGTGACAACAGGGGACCCTCCTACAATGAGCAGTTCTTC.

The CDR3 here is CASSLRGGSPLHF. In DNA, the CDR3 is TGTGCCAGCAGTTTAAGGGGTGGATCACCCCTCCACTTT. The chain combines TRBV12-3 or TRBV12-4 with TRBJ1-6, with D possibly being TRBD1 (5 bases). The V end was cut by 2 bases, the J end by 10 bases, with 9 bases between. The CDR3 covers 13 residues.

V is TRBV6-5 and J is TRBJ1-2, with 10 positions matching TRBD1. CDR3 length: 14 amino acids. V shed 4 bases, J shed 8 bases, and the junction held 7 bases outside the gene matches. From germline, CDR1 is MNHEY and CDR2 SVGAGI. In DNA, the CDR3 is TGTGCCAGCAGTTCGGGACAGGGGAGGATCGGCTACACCTTC. Translation: CASSSGQGRIGYTF.